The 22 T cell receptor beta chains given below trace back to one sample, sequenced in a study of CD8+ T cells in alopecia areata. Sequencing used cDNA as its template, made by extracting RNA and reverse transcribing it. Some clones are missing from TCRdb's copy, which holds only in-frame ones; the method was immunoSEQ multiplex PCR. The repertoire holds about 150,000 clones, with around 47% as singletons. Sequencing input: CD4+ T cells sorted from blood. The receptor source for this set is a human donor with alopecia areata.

The CDR3 region is CASSLATELNIQYF. In nucleotides, the CDR3 is TGCGCCAGCAGCTTGGCTACAGAACTAAACATTCAGTACTTC. J is TRBJ2-4 and V is TRBV5-1; D is undetermined. The CDR3 is 14 amino acids. Deletions cut 0 bases from V and 6 bases from J, with 10 bases between. Germline CDR1 SGHRS, CDR2 YFSETQ.

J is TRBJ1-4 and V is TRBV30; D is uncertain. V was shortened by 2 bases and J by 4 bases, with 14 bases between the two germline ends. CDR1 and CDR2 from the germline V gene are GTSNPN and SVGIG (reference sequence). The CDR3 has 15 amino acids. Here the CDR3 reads CAWSTPFGDNEKLFF. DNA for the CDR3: TGTGCCTGGAGTACGCCGTTCGGGGATAATGAAAAACTGTTTTTT.

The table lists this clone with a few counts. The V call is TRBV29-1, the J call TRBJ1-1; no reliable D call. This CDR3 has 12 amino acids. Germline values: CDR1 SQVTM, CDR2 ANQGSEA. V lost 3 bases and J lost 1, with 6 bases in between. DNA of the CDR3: TGCAGCGTTGACAACCGGAACACTGAAGCTTTCTTT. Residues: CSVDNRNTEAFF.

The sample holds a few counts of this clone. The CDR3 bases are TGCGCCAGCAGTCAATCCGGTCAGCCCCAGCATTTT. Its translation is CASSQSGQPQHF. The rearrangement links TRBV23-1 to TRBJ1-5; D remains unclear. TRBV23-1 is known as an ORF, though its function is uncertain. The ends were cut back, 0 bases at V and 6 bases at J, with 3 bases in the middle. The CDR3 has 12 amino acids.

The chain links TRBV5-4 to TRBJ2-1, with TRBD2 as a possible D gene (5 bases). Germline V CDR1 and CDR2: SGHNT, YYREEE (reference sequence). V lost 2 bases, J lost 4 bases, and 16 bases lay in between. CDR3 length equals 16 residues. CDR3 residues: CASSFFEGRNYNEQFF. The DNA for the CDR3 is TGTGCCAGCAGCTTCTTCGAGGGCCGGAATTACAATGAGCAGTTCTTC.

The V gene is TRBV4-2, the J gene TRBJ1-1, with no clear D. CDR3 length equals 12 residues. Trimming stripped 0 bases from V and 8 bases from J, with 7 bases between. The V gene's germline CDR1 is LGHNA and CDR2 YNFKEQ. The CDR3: CASSQDRTEAFF. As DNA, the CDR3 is TGTGCCAGCAGCCAAGACCGAACAGAAGCTTTCTTT.

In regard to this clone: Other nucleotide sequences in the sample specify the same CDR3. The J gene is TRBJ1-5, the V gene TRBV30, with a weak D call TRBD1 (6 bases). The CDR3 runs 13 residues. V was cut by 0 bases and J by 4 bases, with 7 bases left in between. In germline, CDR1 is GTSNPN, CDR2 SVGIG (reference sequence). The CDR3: CAWSVQGNQPQHF. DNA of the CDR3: TGTGCCTGGAGTGTACAGGGAAATCAGCCCCAGCATTTT. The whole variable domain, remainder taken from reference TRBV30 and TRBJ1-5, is SQTIHQWPATLVQPVGSPLSLECTVEGTSNPNLYWYRQAAGRGLQLLFYSVGIGQISSEVPQNLSASRPQDRQFILSSKKLLLSDSGFYLCAWSVQGNQPQHFGDGTRLSIL.

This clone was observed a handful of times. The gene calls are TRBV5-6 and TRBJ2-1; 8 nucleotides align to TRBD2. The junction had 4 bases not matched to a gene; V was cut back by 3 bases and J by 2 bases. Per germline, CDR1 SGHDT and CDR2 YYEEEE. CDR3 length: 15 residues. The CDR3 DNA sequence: TGTGCCAGCAGCTCAACGGGAGGGCCCTACAATGAGCAGTTCTTC. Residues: CASSSTGGPYNEQFF.

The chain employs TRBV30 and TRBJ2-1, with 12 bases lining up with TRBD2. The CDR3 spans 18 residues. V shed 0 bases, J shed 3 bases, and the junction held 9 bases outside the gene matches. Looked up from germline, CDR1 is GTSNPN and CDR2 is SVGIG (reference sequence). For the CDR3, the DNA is TGTGCCTGGAGTGTACTAGCGGGAGGCAGGGTCGACTACAATGAGCAGTTCTTC. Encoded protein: CAWSVLAGGRVDYNEQFF.

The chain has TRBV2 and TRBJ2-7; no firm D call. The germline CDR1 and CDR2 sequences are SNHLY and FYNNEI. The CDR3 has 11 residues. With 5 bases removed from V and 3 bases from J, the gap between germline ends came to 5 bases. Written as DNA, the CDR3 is TGTGCCAGCAGTTTCCTCTACGAGCAGTACTTC. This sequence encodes CASSFLYEQYF.

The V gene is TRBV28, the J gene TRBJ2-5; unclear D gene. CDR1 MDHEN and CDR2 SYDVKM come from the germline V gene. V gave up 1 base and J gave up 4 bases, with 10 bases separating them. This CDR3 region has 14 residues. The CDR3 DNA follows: TGTGCCAGCAGTTTATTCGGCAGGCCAGAGACCCAGTACTTC. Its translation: CASSLFGRPETQYF.

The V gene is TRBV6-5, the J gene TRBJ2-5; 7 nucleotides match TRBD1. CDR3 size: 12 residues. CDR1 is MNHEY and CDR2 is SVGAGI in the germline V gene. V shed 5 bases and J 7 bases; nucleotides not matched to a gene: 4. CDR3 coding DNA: TGTGCCAGCAGTGACAGGGTCCGGACCCAGTACTTC. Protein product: CASSDRVRTQYF.

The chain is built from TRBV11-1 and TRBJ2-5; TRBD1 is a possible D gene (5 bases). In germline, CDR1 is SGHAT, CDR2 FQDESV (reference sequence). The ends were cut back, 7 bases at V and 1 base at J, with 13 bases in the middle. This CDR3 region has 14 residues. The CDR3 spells CASTPARAQETQYF. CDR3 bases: TGTGCCAGCACCCCGGCCAGGGCCCAAGAGACCCAGTACTTC.

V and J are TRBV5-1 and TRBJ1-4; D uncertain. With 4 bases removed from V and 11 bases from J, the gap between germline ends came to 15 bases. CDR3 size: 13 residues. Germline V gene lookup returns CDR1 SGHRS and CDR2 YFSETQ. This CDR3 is CASSHPTEQKLFF. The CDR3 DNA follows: TGCGCCAGCAGCCACCCGACGGAGCAGAAACTGTTTTTT.

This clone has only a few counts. CDR3 nucleotides: TGCAGCGCCGGACAGTCCTATGGCTACACCTTC. Protein sequence: CSAGQSYGYTF. V is TRBV29-1 and J is TRBJ1-2; possible D gene TRBD1, 6 bases. The CDR3 length is 11 residues. The V and J ends lost 7 bases and 4 bases respectively, with 10 bases between them. Germline CDR1 is SQVTM and CDR2 is ANQGSEA.

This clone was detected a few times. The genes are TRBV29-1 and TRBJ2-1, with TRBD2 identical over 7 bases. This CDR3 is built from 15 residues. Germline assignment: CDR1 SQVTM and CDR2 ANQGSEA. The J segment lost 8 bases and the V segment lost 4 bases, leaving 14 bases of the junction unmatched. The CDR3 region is CSVAGGEFRVYEQFF. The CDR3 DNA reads TGCAGCGTTGCTGGGGGGGAGTTTAGGGTGTATGAGCAGTTCTTC.

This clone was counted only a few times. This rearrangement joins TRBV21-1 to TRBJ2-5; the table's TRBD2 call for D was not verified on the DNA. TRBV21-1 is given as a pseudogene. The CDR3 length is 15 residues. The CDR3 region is CASSKLSLREETQYF. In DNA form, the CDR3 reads TGTGCCAGCAGCAAACTCTCTCTGCGGGAAGAGACCCAGTACTTC.

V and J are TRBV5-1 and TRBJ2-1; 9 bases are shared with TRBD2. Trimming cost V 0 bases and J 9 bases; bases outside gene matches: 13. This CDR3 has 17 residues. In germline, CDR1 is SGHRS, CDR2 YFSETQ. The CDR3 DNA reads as TGCGCCAGCAGCTTGGAGTTAGCGGGAGTCCTCAGTGGTGAGCAGTTCTTC. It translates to CASSLELAGVLSGEQFF.

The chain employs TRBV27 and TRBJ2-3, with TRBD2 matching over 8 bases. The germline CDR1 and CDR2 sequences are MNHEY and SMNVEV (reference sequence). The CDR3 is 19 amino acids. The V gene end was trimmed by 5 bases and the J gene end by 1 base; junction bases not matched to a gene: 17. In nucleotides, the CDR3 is TGTGCCAGCAGTCCACGCGCCCACATCGGACTAGCCGGCACAGATACGCAGTATTTT. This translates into CASSPRAHIGLAGTDTQYF.

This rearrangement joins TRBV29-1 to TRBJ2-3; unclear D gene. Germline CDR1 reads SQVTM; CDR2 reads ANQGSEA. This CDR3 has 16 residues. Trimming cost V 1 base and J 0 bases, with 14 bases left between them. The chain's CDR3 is CSVEVGRPTSTDTQYF. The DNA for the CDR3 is TGCAGCGTTGAAGTTGGGCGGCCTACTAGCACAGATACGCAGTATTTT.

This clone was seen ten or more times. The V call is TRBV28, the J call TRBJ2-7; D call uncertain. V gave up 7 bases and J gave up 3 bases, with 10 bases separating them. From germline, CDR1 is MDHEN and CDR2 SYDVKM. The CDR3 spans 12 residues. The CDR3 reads CASKTSYYEQYF. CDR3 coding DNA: TGTGCCAGCAAGACATCATACTACGAGCAGTACTTC. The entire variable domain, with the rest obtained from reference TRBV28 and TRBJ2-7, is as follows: DVKVTQSSRYLVKRTGEKVFLECVQDMDHENMFWYRQDPGLGLRLIYFSYDVKMKEKGDIPEGYSVSREKKERFSLILESASTNQTSMYLCASKTSYYEQYFGPGTRLTVT.

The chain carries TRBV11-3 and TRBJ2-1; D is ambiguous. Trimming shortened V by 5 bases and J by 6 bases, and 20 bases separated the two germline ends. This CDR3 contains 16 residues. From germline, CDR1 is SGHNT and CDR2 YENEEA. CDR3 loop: CASSLGDSWAGNEQFF. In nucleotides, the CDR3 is TGTGCCAGCAGCCTAGGAGATAGCTGGGCCGGCAATGAGCAGTTCTTC.